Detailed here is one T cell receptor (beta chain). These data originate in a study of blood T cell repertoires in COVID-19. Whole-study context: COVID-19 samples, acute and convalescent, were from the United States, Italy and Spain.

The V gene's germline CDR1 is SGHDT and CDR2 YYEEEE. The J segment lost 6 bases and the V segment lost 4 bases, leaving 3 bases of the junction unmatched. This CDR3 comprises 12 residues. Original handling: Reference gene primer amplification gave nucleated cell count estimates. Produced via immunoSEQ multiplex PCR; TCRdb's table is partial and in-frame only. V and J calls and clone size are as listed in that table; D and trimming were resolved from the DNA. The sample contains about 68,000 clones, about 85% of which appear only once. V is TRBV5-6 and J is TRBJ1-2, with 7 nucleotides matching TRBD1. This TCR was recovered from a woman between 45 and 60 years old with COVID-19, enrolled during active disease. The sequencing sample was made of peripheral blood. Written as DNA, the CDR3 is TGTGCCAGCAGCGATACAGGGGATGGCTACACCTTC. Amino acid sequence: CASSDTGDGYTF.